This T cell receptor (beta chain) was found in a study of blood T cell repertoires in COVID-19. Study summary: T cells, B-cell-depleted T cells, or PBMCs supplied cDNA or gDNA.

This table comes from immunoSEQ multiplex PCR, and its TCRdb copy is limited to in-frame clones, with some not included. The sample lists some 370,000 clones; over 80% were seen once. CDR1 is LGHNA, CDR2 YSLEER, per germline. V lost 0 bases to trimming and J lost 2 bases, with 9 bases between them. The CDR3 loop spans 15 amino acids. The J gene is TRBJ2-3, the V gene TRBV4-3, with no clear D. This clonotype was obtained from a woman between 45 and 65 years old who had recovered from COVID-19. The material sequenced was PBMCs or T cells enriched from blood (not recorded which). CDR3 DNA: TGCGCCAGCAGCCAAGATAGCAGTTACACAGATACGCAGTATTTT. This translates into CASSQDSSYTDTQYF.